Below are 9 T cell receptor beta chains sequenced from a single sample in a study of identical twins. TCRdb reprocessed the 5' RACE reads with MiXCR, giving one entry per CDR3 protein. The sample has 430,000 or so distinct CDR3 sequences, roughly 24% seen once. These data were also reused for a study on T cells expressing NK-cell markers.

Sequenced: CD4+ T cells sorted from blood. These TCRs come from a woman aged 18-29 years in good health.

This clonotype appeared a single time. The gene calls are TRBV5-1 and TRBJ1-2; D gene uncertain. This CDR3 is built from 15 residues. Trimming pared 4 bases from V and 1 base from J, leaving 14 bases between. CDR1 and CDR2 (germline): SGHRS, YFSETQ. For the CDR3, the DNA is TGCGCCAGCAGCCCTTCTTCCCCGGGTAACTATGGCTACACCTTC. Residues: CASSPSSPGNYGYTF.

The V and J genes are TRBV16 and TRBJ1-5, with unresolved D. V was clipped by 1 base and J by 7 bases, with 8 bases between them. The CDR3 runs 13 residues. Per the germline V gene, CDR1 is KGHSY and CDR2 is FQNENV. CDR3 sequence (DNA): TGTGCCAGCAGCCAATTGCGAGAACAGCCCCAGCATTTT. It is translated as CASSQLREQPQHF.

The chain links TRBV11-3 to TRBJ1-2, with D possibly TRBD1 on 5 matching bases. V was shortened by 5 bases and J by 7 bases, with 17 bases between the two germline ends. The CDR3 runs 14 residues. Germline V lookup: CDR1 SGHNT, CDR2 YENEEA. CDR3 nucleotide sequence: TGTGCCAGCAGCGGGTTGGTCGGGGCGGCTGGCTACACCTTC. Encoded protein: CASSGLVGAAGYTF. Variable domain in full (rest from reference TRBV11-3 and TRBJ1-2): EAGVVQSPRYKIIEKKQPVAFWCNPISGHNTLYWYLQNLGQGPELLIRYENEEAVDDSQLPKDRFSAERLKGVDSTLKIQPAELGDSAVYLCASSGLVGAAGYTFGSGTRLTVV.

This clonotype has a handful of counts. The chain carries TRBV7-9 and TRBJ1-1; D is undetermined. The CDR3 contains 14 residues. Trimming removed 3 bases at V and 0 bases at J, with 8 bases between. The germline CDR1 and CDR2 sequences are SEHNR and FQNEAQ (reference sequence). The CDR3 is CASSFPVMNTEAFF. CDR3 in DNA: TGTGCCAGCAGCTTCCCGGTAATGAACACTGAAGCTTTCTTT.

This clonotype was recorded at least ten times. This chain links TRBV20-1 with TRBJ2-1, with D perhaps matching TRBD1 (6 bases). The CDR3 contains 14 residues. V gave up 3 bases and J gave up 6 bases, with 15 bases separating them. The germline V gene has CDR1 DFQATT and CDR2 SNEGSKA (reference sequence). CDR3 loop: CSARAIPRGNEQFF. The CDR3 DNA reads TGCAGTGCTAGGGCGATCCCCAGGGGCAATGAGCAGTTCTTC.

There are many counts of this clonotype. The chain links TRBV12-3 or TRBV12-4 to TRBJ1-2; D remains ambiguous. Trimming took off 3 bases at V and 8 bases at J, with 13 bases between the two ends. This CDR3 is built from 13 residues. The CDR3 reads CASSFPEARGYTF. DNA of the CDR3: TGTGCCAGCAGTTTCCCGGAAGCCCGGGGCTACACCTTC.

The chain uses TRBV19 and TRBJ2-7; TRBD1 aligns across 10 bases. V shed 7 bases and J 3 bases; nucleotides not matched to a gene: 3. The germline V gene has CDR1 LNHDA and CDR2 SQIVND (reference sequence). The CDR3 has 13 amino acids. Written as DNA, the CDR3 is TGTGCCAGTAAGGGACAGGGGAACTACGAGCAGTACTTC. Translated, it gives CASKGQGNYEQYF.

There are a few counts of this clonotype. The chain has TRBV12-3 or TRBV12-4 and TRBJ2-3; D may be TRBD1 (5 bases). CDR3 size: 16 residues. Trimming pared 1 base from V and 2 bases from J, leaving 13 bases between. The CDR3: CASSLGQGALTDTQYF. The CDR3 nucleotides read TGTGCCAGCAGTTTAGGGCAGGGCGCCCTCACAGATACGCAGTATTTT.

The chain has TRBV23-1 and TRBJ1-5; the match to TRBD1 covers 8 bases. TRBV23-1 counts as an open reading frame of uncertain function. The V segment lost 6 bases and the J segment 2 bases; nucleotides outside the gene matches: 15. The CDR3 is 18 amino acids. The CDR3: CASSPLAQGALGNQPQHF. The CDR3 coding sequence is TGCGCCAGCAGCCCTTTAGCCCAGGGGGCGCTGGGCAATCAGCCCCAGCATTTT.